This T cell receptor beta chain was identified during a study of T cell responses to AZD1222 COVID-19 vaccine. Using immunoSEQ multiplex PCR, the repertoire was profiled, and TCRdb retains in-frame clones only, with some absent. The repertoire holds some 86,000 clones, with 90% as singletons. In regard to this clone: The antigen is unknown.

After removal of 2 bases from V and 0 bases from J, the junction contained 8 bases not matched to a gene. CDR1 and CDR2 from the germline V gene are SGHAT and FQNNGV. This CDR3 has 17 amino acids. Points from the study as a whole: At 160-218 and 743-854, vaccine-associated CD4 TCRs were dominant, and they spanned spike.

This specimen was peripheral blood, taken 28 days after the second AZD1222 dose. The chain uses TRBV11-2 and TRBJ1-1; 8 bases agree with TRBD1. The clonotype originates from an adult who received the AZD1222 COVID-19 vaccine. CDR3 protein: CASSLLRQGNLNTEAFF. DNA for the CDR3: TGTGCCAGCAGCTTACTACGACAGGGGAATCTGAACACTGAAGCTTTCTTT.